This T cell receptor beta chain was captured by sequencing in a study of shared clonotypes between healthy human individuals. Germline V gene data show CDR1 as SGHNT and CDR2 as YYREEE (reference sequence). The ends lost 0 bases at V and 1 base at J; junction bases unmatched: 5. The CDR3 totals 16 residues. About this clone: Its antigen is as yet unknown.

Once extracted for a subset, genomic DNA was divided evenly among several immunoSEQ plates. Profiling relied on immunoSEQ multiplex PCR, and the TCRdb table lists in-frame clones only, not all of them. The sample has about 580,000 clones, roughly 98% seen once. Study outcomes and limitations: Represented genetic and exposure-history diversity was restricted by having few donors. Relative to memory subsets, naive subsets generally showed larger estimated richness.

The naive CD8 fraction comprised CD45RO-negative cells positively selected for CCR7 and excluded terminally differentiated effector memory CD45RA+ cells. Those who donated, Caucasian adults without exception, all lived in Nashville, Tennessee. This receptor was identified in a man aged 25-45 years in good health. The chain carries TRBV5-4 and TRBJ2-3; 7 bases are shared with TRBD2. Sequenced: naive CD8+ T cells sorted from blood. The CDR3 DNA reads TGTGCCAGCAGCTTGGTTGGGGGAGGGGGCACAGATACGCAGTATTTT. This gives the protein CASSLVGGGGTDTQYF. Supplemented by reference TRBV5-4 and TRBJ2-3, the full variable domain reads ETGVTQSPTHLIKTRGQQVTLRCSSQSGHNTVSWYQQALGQGPQFIFQYYREEENGRGNFPPRFSGLQFPNYSSELNVNALELDDSALYLCASSLVGGGGTDTQYFGPGTRLTVL.